The 27 T cell receptor beta chains listed next were all sequenced from one sample in a study of spatial heterogeneity in lung cancer. Findings and caveats of the study: It was found that expanded intratumoral alpha and beta TCR counts tracked tumor mutation counts.

TCRdb used MiXCR to reprocess the 5' RACE reads, holding one entry per CDR3 protein. The data hold approximately 8,000 distinct CDR3 sequences, with over 8% observed a single time. The time point: sample taken at primary tumor resection. These receptors' antigens are unknown. Sequencing was performed on lung tumor tissue, taken at surgery. These receptors all stem from a male donor with early-stage non-small cell lung cancer.

The gene calls are TRBV4-3 and TRBJ1-4, with TRBD1 matching over 7 bases. V was pared by 4 bases and J by 5 bases, with 13 bases of the junction left unmatched. The CDR3 is 17 residues long. Germline loops: CDR1 LGHNA, CDR2 YSLEER. For the CDR3, the DNA is TGCGCCAGCAGCCGGTCGCTTTACCGGACAGGCAATGAAAAACTGTTTTTT. Protein product: CASSRSLYRTGNEKLFF.

This clonotype occurred a few times. The rearrangement joins TRBV7-9 to TRBJ1-1; perhaps TRBD1 as D (6 bases). This CDR3 is 13 amino acids long. The germline V and J ends were trimmed by 3 bases and 3 bases, with 8 bases remaining between them. Germline lookup yields CDR1 SEHNR and CDR2 FQNEAQ (reference sequence). The CDR3 is CASSLTGDTEAFF. CDR3 bases: TGTGCCAGCAGCTTGACAGGTGACACTGAAGCTTTCTTT.

The sample holds many counts of this clonotype. The rearrangement links TRBV7-2 to TRBJ1-6; D possibly corresponds to TRBD1 (5 bases). V was shortened by 5 bases and J by 10 bases, with 18 bases between the two germline ends. Germline CDR1 SGHTA, CDR2 FQGNSA. CDR3 size: 15 residues. The DNA of the CDR3 is TGTGCCAGCAGCCCTCGTCCGCGGGGCCAATCACCCCTCCACTTT. Amino acid sequence: CASSPRPRGQSPLHF.

DNA of the CDR3: TGTGCCAGCAGCTTTGGACAGGGTATGCACAATGAGCAGTTCTTC. This translates into CASSFGQGMHNEQFF. The V and J genes are TRBV7-6 and TRBJ2-1; 8 nucleotides line up with TRBD1. Trimming removed 3 bases from V and 5 bases from J; junction bases left unmatched: 6. Germline CDR1 reads SGHVS; CDR2 reads FNYEAQ. CDR3 length: 15 amino acids.

This clonotype was detected many times. The genes are TRBV14 and TRBJ2-3; D is possibly TRBD1 (5 bases). The V gene's germline CDR1 is SGHDN and CDR2 FVKESK. The V gene lost 2 bases and the J gene lost 3 bases, with 12 bases spanning the gap. The CDR3 contains 15 residues. CDR3 bases: TGTGCCAGCAGCCAAAGGGGTCCCCGGACAGATACGCAGTATTTT. Its translation is CASSQRGPRTDTQYF.

This clonotype was found a few times. In nucleotides, the CDR3 is TGTGCCACCAGTGCGCCCTCGACGCCCCGAAGGTACGAGCAGTACTTC. Its protein is CATSAPSTPRRYEQYF. This chain joins TRBV24-1 and TRBJ2-7, with D hard to call. Germline assignment: CDR1 KGHDR and CDR2 SFDVKD. The length of the CDR3 is 16 residues. Trimming pared 5 bases from V and 4 bases from J, leaving 20 bases between.

This clonotype was picked up many times. The V and J genes are TRBV7-2 and TRBJ2-5; D gene ambiguous. The CDR3 consists of 15 residues. Germline-derived CDR1 and CDR2 are SGHTA and FQGNSA. Trimming shortened V by 4 bases and J by 4 bases, and 16 bases separated the two germline ends. This CDR3 reads CASSYSSSISETQYF. In DNA, the CDR3 is TGTGCCAGCAGCTATAGTTCTAGTATCTCAGAGACCCAGTACTTC.

This clonotype qualifies as medium-sized (0.01 to 0.1%). V is TRBV20-1 and J is TRBJ1-2; D might be TRBD1 (5 bases). Trimming removed 1 base at V and 8 bases at J, with 17 bases between. This CDR3 spans 14 amino acids. Germline assignment: CDR1 DFQATT and CDR2 SNEGSKA (reference sequence). The CDR3 DNA is TGCAGTGCTAGAGGGACGCAGGGAGTGGAGGGCTACACCTTC. This codes for CSARGTQGVEGYTF.

This clonotype was recorded many times. The genes are TRBV29-1 and TRBJ2-1; 7 bases are shared with TRBD1. Trimming cost V 6 bases and J 12 bases; bases outside gene matches: 8. In germline, CDR1 is SQVTM, CDR2 ANQGSEA. The CDR3 extends over 11 amino acids. CDR3 sequence: CSVVQGVRQFF. The CDR3 region has the DNA TGCAGCGTCGTCCAGGGGGTTCGGCAGTTCTTC.

This clonotype was seen at least ten times. The V gene is TRBV12-3 or TRBV12-4, the J gene TRBJ1-5; the match to TRBD1 covers 9 bases. The CDR3 is 13 residues long. After removal of 5 bases from V and 12 bases from J, the junction contained 8 bases not matched to a gene. This CDR3 reads CASSRTGVGFQHF. The CDR3 DNA reads TGTGCCAGCAGTAGGACAGGGGTGGGGTTCCAGCATTTT.

Many counts were recorded for this clonotype. The genes are TRBV27 and TRBJ2-2, with 16 bases fitting TRBD2. The CDR3 is 18 amino acids. V shed 7 bases, J shed 6 bases, and the junction held 11 bases outside the gene matches. CDR1 and CDR2 from the germline V gene are MNHEY and SMNVEV (reference sequence). DNA of the CDR3: TGTGCCAGCACGGGACTAGCGGGAGGGCTATATCGTCCCGGGGAGCTGTTTTTT. Its protein product is CASTGLAGGLYRPGELFF.

This clonotype qualifies as medium-sized. V gene TRBV20-1 combines with J gene TRBJ2-3, with 10 bases matching TRBD2. Germline loops: CDR1 DFQATT, CDR2 SNEGSKA (reference sequence). This CDR3 region has 13 residues. Trimming at V came to 6 bases and at J to 1 base, leaving 1 base not matched to a gene. The CDR3 sequence: CSAGTSGTDTQYF. The CDR3 DNA follows: TGCAGTGCGGGGACTAGCGGCACAGATACGCAGTATTTT.

By share of the sample, this clonotype is medium-sized. The gene calls are TRBV7-2 and TRBJ2-3; D remains unclear. The CDR3 runs 15 residues. From germline, CDR1 is SGHTA and CDR2 FQGNSA. The V end lost 0 bases, the J end lost 1 base, and 8 bases lay between the germline ends. The CDR3 region is CASSLAGYRTDTQYF. CDR3 nucleotide sequence: TGTGCCAGCAGCTTAGCTGGCTACCGCACAGATACGCAGTATTTT.

This clonotype was counted only a few times. V is TRBV7-3 and J is TRBJ2-1; perhaps TRBD2 as D (6 bases). This CDR3 region has 14 residues. Trimming cost V 5 bases and J 5 bases, with 13 bases left between them. From germline, CDR1 is SGHTA and CDR2 FQGTGA. This chain's CDR3 is CASSPPGGNNEQFF. The CDR3 region has the DNA TGTGCCAGCAGCCCGCCGGGCGGGAACAATGAGCAGTTCTTC.

This clonotype is deemed medium-sized. This sequence joins TRBV30 and TRBJ2-5; D call uncertain. The CDR3 totals 14 residues. Germline V CDR1 and CDR2: GTSNPN, SVGIG (reference sequence). Trimming shortened V by 0 bases and J by 0 bases, and 8 bases separated the two germline ends. DNA of the CDR3: TGTGCCTGGAGTGTAGGCCACGACCAAGAGACCCAGTACTTC. It encodes CAWSVGHDQETQYF.

This clonotype is medium-sized by share. The chain has TRBV7-2 and TRBJ2-4; D is unclear. This CDR3 spans 13 amino acids. The germline V gene encodes CDR1 SGHTA and CDR2 FQGNSA. Deletions cut 0 bases from V and 6 bases from J, with 6 bases between. DNA for the CDR3: TGTGCCAGCAGCTTAGCAGGCCCAAACATTCAGTACTTC. Translation gives CASSLAGPNIQYF. Full variable domain (outside the CDR3, taken from reference TRBV7-2 and TRBJ2-4): GAGVSQSPSNKVTEKGKDVELRCDPISGHTALYWYRQSLGQGLEFLIYFQGNSAPDKSGLPSDRFSAERTGGSVSTLTIQRTQQEDSAVYLCASSLAGPNIQYFGAGTRLSVL.

This clonotype turned up a few times. This chain connects TRBV20-1 to TRBJ1-2; TRBD1 matches at 9 bases. V was clipped by 3 bases and J by 4 bases; unmatched bases: 3. Germline CDR1 DFQATT, CDR2 SNEGSKA (reference sequence). This CDR3 comprises 13 residues. CDR3 region: CSASPGQGYGYTF. The DNA of the CDR3 is TGCAGTGCTAGCCCGGGACAGGGCTATGGCTACACCTTC.

This clonotype appeared many times. The gene calls are TRBV12-3 or TRBV12-4 and TRBJ2-1, with 8 bases lining up with TRBD2. V shed 3 bases, J shed 4 bases, and the junction held 11 bases outside the gene matches. The CDR3 totals 17 residues. The CDR3 sequence is CASSFTLTSEFYNEQFF. The CDR3 DNA is TGTGCCAGCAGTTTCACCTTGACTAGCGAATTTTACAATGAGCAGTTCTTC.

This clonotype was picked up many times. The chain is built from TRBV3-1 and TRBJ2-7, with D hard to call. The CDR3 length is 14 residues. Germline CDR1 is LGHDT and CDR2 is YNNKEL (reference sequence). The ends were cut back, 0 bases at V and 3 bases at J, with 9 bases in the middle. The CDR3 loop is CASSQDPRYYEQYF. CDR3 nucleotides: TGTGCCAGCAGCCAAGACCCCCGGTACTACGAGCAGTACTTC.

There are many counts of this clonotype. The V and J genes are TRBV27 and TRBJ2-3; 7 positions match TRBD1. V lost 3 bases and J lost 2; bases outside the gene matches: 5. The CDR3 runs to 15 residues. The germline CDR1 and CDR2 sequences are MNHEY and SMNVEV (reference sequence). In nucleotides, the CDR3 is TGTGCCAGCAGTTTCGGACAGGCTAACACAGATACGCAGTATTTT. Its translation is CASSFGQANTDTQYF.

V usage is TRBV6-1 and J usage is TRBJ2-3; 13 bases match TRBD2. CDR3 length: 16 residues. The ends lost 5 bases at V and 5 bases at J; junction bases unmatched: 7. Germline V gene sequence: CDR1 MNHNS, CDR2 SASEGT. The CDR3 DNA is TGTGCCAGCAGTTCTGGACTAGCGGGAGTTGGAGATACGCAGTATTTT. It is translated as CASSSGLAGVGDTQYF.

On this clonotype itself: A much larger clone differs by one base, so this may be a read error. V is TRBV4-1 and J is TRBJ1-1, with 9 nucleotides matching TRBD1. CDR1 is MGHRA, CDR2 YSYEKL, per germline. The V and J ends lost 8 bases and 4 bases, in that order; junction bases with no gene match: 8. The CDR3 runs 14 residues. The CDR3 protein is CASGSQGAGTEAFF. The CDR3 nucleotides are TGCGCCAGCGGCTCACAGGGGGCCGGCACTGAAGCTTTCTTT.

This clonotype was counted only a few times. The chain combines TRBV20-1 with TRBJ1-6; a possible D gene is TRBD1 (6 bases). CDR1 is DFQATT, CDR2 SNEGSKA, per germline (reference sequence). The CDR3 is 16 residues long. The germline V and J ends were trimmed by 0 bases and 9 bases, with 18 bases remaining between them. CDR3 bases: TGCAGTGCTAGAGATGGGGGATCAGGGGCAGGTTCACCCCTCCACTTT. Its translation: CSARDGGSGAGSPLHF.

This clonotype appeared many times. The V call is TRBV7-6, the J call TRBJ2-5, with 7 bases aligning to TRBD1. CDR3 length equals 16 residues. The V and J ends lost 0 bases and 5 bases, in that order; junction bases with no gene match: 9. Looked up from germline, CDR1 is SGHVS and CDR2 is FNYEAQ. CDR3 coding DNA: TGTGCCAGCAGCTTAGCAAGAGCAGGGGGTGCGGAGACCCAGTACTTC. It encodes CASSLARAGGAETQYF. Filled out from reference TRBV7-6 and TRBJ2-5, the complete variable domain reads GAGVSQSPRYKVTKRGQDVALRCDPISGHVSLYWYRQALGQGPEFLTYFNYEAQQDKSGLPNDRFSAERPEGSISTLTIQRTEQRDSAMYRCASSLARAGGAETQYFGPGTRLLVL.

The V gene is TRBV6-2 or TRBV6-3, the J gene TRBJ1-1; D gene unclear. Germline CDR1 reads MNHEY; CDR2 reads SVGEGT. The CDR3 is 15 residues long. V was clipped by 6 bases and J by 0 bases, with 14 bases between them. DNA of the CDR3: TGTGCCAGCAGCTTGGCCGGGGTTTTGAACACTGAAGCTTTCTTT. It yields the protein CASSLAGVLNTEAFF.

Relative to its sample, this clonotype is medium-sized. The chain carries TRBV20-1 and TRBJ2-1; 9 positions agree with TRBD1. The length of the CDR3 is 14 residues. Germline trimming cut 2 bases from V and 8 bases from J; bases unmatched to any gene: 7. In germline, CDR1 is DFQATT, CDR2 SNEGSKA (reference sequence). This chain's CDR3 is CSARRDRVSDEQFF. CDR3 in DNA: TGCAGTGCTAGAAGGGACAGGGTTTCCGATGAGCAGTTCTTC.

This clonotype was recorded many times. The chain joins TRBV18 to TRBJ1-2, with unresolved D. CDR3 length: 13 residues. Germline V gene data show CDR1 as KGHSH and CDR2 as LQKENI. Between the trimmed V and J ends, which lost 3 bases and 8 bases, there was a span of 13 bases. CDR3 DNA sequence: TGTGCCAGCTCACCTTCGGCAGGTCGAGGCTACACCTTC. Its translation: CASSPSAGRGYTF.